The rows below give T cell receptor beta chains drawn from one sample of a study of T cell repertoires in cytomegalovirus infection. Their antigens remain unidentified. MiXCR, run by TCRdb on the reads, gives a single entry per CDR3 protein. The sample records 800,000 to 950,000 distinct CDR3 sequences, 32% being singletons. Sample: cultured CD8+ T cells from PBMCs, taken from culture after CMV antigen stimulation. The receptors stem from a human donor in good health (CMV status not recorded). Some clones in this sample may be carry-over from other donors' samples. CDR3s include the opening cysteine and the closing phenylalanine or tryptophan. D genes are given only for firm matches. Size values are once, few and many counts, or a class for expanded clones, and some rows have none.

TRBV27,.,TRBJ2-1,TRBD2,TGTGCCAGCAGTTTGGCAGCGGGGGATCACTACAATGAGCAGTTCTTC,CASSLAAGDHYNEQFF
TRBV6-1,.,TRBJ1-2,.,TGTGCCAGCACCGAGGGACACTTCTATGGCTACACCTTC,CASTEGHFYGYTF
TRBV20-1,.,TRBJ1-4,TRBD1,TGCAGTGCTCAAATGGGACAGGAAACTAATGAAAAACTGTTTTTT,CSAQMGQETNEKLFF
TRBV7-6,many,TRBJ2-1,TRBD2,TGTGCCAGCAGTCAACCTGCGGGGGGCTCCTACAATGAGCAGTTCTTC,CASSQPAGGSYNEQFF
TRBV2,few,TRBJ1-1,.,TGTGCCAGCGAAGGAAGCACTGAAGCTTTCTTT,CASEGSTEAFF
TRBV20-1,.,TRBJ2-3,.,TGCAGTGCTAGACCACGGGGCAGAGTCACAGATACGCAGTATTTT,CSARPRGRVTDTQYF
TRBV19,few,TRBJ2-1,TRBD2,TGTGCCAGTACCCGGTTGGGAGGGAGCTCCTACAATGAGCAGTTCTTC,CASTRLGGSSYNEQFF
TRBV7-6,few,TRBJ1-2,TRBD1,TGTGCCAGCAGCCCCGAGACAGGGGTCCTCTATGGCTACACCTTC,CASSPETGVLYGYTF
TRBV7-9,many,TRBJ2-1,TRBD1,TGTGCCAGCAGCTCCACAGGGGCCACCGATGAGCAGTTCTTC,CASSSTGATDEQFF
TRBV12-3/TRBV12-4,few,TRBJ1-5,.,TGTGCCAGCAGACAGAGCAATCAGCCCCAGCATTTT,CASRQSNQPQHF
TRBV14,.,TRBJ2-1,TRBD1,TGTGCCAGCAGCCAGTACAGGGGGTACGCCTACAATGAGCAGTTCTTC,CASSQYRGYAYNEQFF
TRBV11-2,.,TRBJ1-3,.,TGTGCCAGCAGCTTAGGGCAGCTCTGGGGAAACACCATATATTTT,CASSLGQLWGNTIYF
TRBV5-4,few,TRBJ1-1,.,TGTGCCAGCAGCTCGATCACAGGGAGGACTGAAGCTTTCTTT,CASSSITGRTEAFF
TRBV5-1,many,TRBJ2-1,TRBD2,TGTGCCAGCAGCTTACTAGCGGGGGGAGCCTACAATGAGCAGTTCTTC,CASSLLAGGAYNEQFF
TRBV6-2/TRBV6-3,few,TRBJ1-5,TRBD1,TGTGCCAGCAGCTACTCGGGAGTACAGGGGCATCAGCCCCAGCATTTT,CASSYSGVQGHQPQHF
TRBV19,.,TRBJ2-1,.,TGTGCCAGTCTTGAGGGGGGGCCTTACAATGAGCAGTTCTTC,CASLEGGPYNEQFF
TRBV7-4,.,TRBJ2-1,.,TGTGCCAGCAGCTTACAGTTCTATCCTTCTTCCTACAATGAGCAGTTCTTC,CASSLQFYPSSYNEQFF
TRBV27,few,TRBJ1-5,.,TGTGCCAGCAGTTTATCGTGGACTCAGCCCCAGCATTTT,CASSLSWTQPQHF
TRBV6-5,.,TRBJ1-1,.,TGTGCCAGCAGGATAGGGTGGAACACTGAAGCTTTCTTT,CASRIGWNTEAFF
TRBV12-3/TRBV12-4,few,TRBJ1-2,.,TGTGCCAGCAGCGGGGTGCCCGTCTATGGCTACACCTTC,CASSGVPVYGYTF
TRBV7-2,.,TRBJ1-2,.,TGTGCCAGCAGCATAGGACAGGGCTACACCTTC,CASSIGQGYTF
TRBV5-1,.,TRBJ1-5,TRBD1,TGCGCCAGCAGCTTGGCCGGGTTCCAGGGGGTCAATCAGCCCCAGCATTTT,CASSLAGFQGVNQPQHF
TRBV7-8,.,TRBJ2-2,TRBD2,TGTGCCAGCAGCACTAAGCGGGGGGACCCGACCGGGGAGCTGTTTTTT,CASSTKRGDPTGELFF
TRBV9,.,TRBJ1-5,TRBD1,TGTGCCAGCAGCGCGTTCGACAGGGGAAATCAGCCCCAGCATTTT,CASSAFDRGNQPQHF
TRBV28,once,TRBJ2-1,.,TGTGCCGCATCGAGTCACAGGGAAGGCTACAATGAGCAGTTCTTC,CAASSHREGYNEQFF
TRBV28,.,TRBJ1-6,.,TGTGCCAGCAGTTTTGGGGCAGCCTATAATTCACCCCTCCACTTT,CASSFGAAYNSPLHF
TRBV9,.,TRBJ1-3,.,TGTGTCAGCAGCGCCCACACGGACCTCTCTGGAAACACCATATATTTT,CVSSAHTDLSGNTIYF
TRBV11-2,many,TRBJ2-1,TRBD2,TGTGCCAGCAGCTCGAACTCCCTACTAGCGGGGGAACTCTACAATGAGCAGTTCTTC,CASSSNSLLAGELYNEQFF
TRBV4-1,.,TRBJ2-5,TRBD1,TGCGCCAGCAGCCAGAGGGACAGTCAAGAGACCCGGTACTTC,CASSQRDSQETRYF
TRBV24-1,few,TRBJ1-3,.,TGTGCCACCAGTGATCCTCGGGACATCTCTGGAAACACCATATATTTT,CATSDPRDISGNTIYF
TRBV20-1,few,TRBJ1-5,.,TGCAGTGCTAGTGAAAGTCGGGGCAATCAGCCCCAGCATTTT,CSASESRGNQPQHF
TRBV15,.,TRBJ2-3,.,TGTGCCACCAGCAGGACTAGTGAGGCGTATACGGCCACAGATACGCAGTATTTT,CATSRTSEAYTATDTQYF
TRBV24-1,.,TRBJ2-5,.,TGTGCCACCGGGGGGGCCGTTGAGACCCAGTACTTC,CATGGAVETQYF
TRBV7-8,.,TRBJ1-2,.,TGTGCCAGCAGCCAACCCCCGGGACAAGTTAACACCTTC,CASSQPPGQVNTF
TRBV7-6,few,TRBJ1-1,TRBD1,TGTGCCAGCAGCCCCAAGACAGGGGGCGCGTTCGAAGCTTTCTTT,CASSPKTGGAFEAFF